This T cell receptor (beta chain) came from a study of T-cell memory formation after mild COVID-19. About the research overall: TCR clusters showed largely donor specificity.

This clonotype was seen once. The V gene lost 8 bases and the J gene lost 6 bases, with 5 bases spanning the gap. Germline values: CDR1 LNHDA, CDR2 SQIVND (reference sequence). The CDR3 spans 10 residues. The 5'RACE method, run with constant-segment primers, produced TCR alpha and TCR beta cDNA libraries (carrying sample barcodes and UMIs). TCRdb analysed the 5' RACE reads with MiXCR anew, one entry per CDR3 protein. This sample has 400,000 to 500,000 distinct CDR3 sequences; over 15% occur once, and the top ten carry around 9.2%. The sequencing input was PBMCs or a T cell subset sorted from them (not recorded which). The origin of this receptor is an adult woman who had mild COVID-19 (a few samples of this study predate the infection). Cell type and time point are not known. The chain combines TRBV19 with TRBJ2-1, with D unclear. CDR3 in amino acids: CASQGNEQFF. CDR3 in DNA: TGTGCCAGTCAAGGCAATGAGCAGTTCTTC.